Below, 24 T cell receptor beta chains from the same sample are listed, as sequenced in a study of blood T cell repertoires in COVID-19. The protocol was immunoSEQ multiplex PCR, while the TCRdb copy is restricted to in-frame clones and leaves out a portion. The sample yields over 130,000 clones, roughly four fifths seen once. The sequencing input was PBMCs or T cells enriched from blood (not recorded which). The receptors were sampled from a woman in her forties or fifties with acute COVID-19.

The chain links TRBV9 to TRBJ2-2, with TRBD2 matching 9 bases. Per germline, CDR1 SGDLS and CDR2 YYNGEE. There are 15 residues in the CDR3. Trimming removed 3 bases from V and 5 bases from J; junction bases left unmatched: 5. CDR3 coding DNA: TGTGCCAGCAGCGATAGCGGGAGCCGGACCGGGGAGCTGTTTTTT. It codes for CASSDSGSRTGELFF.

The chain recombines TRBV9 with TRBJ2-2; 11 bases line up with TRBD2. The CDR3 loop spans 17 amino acids. CDR1 and CDR2 from the germline V gene are SGDLS and YYNGEE. After removal of 3 bases from V and 1 base from J, the junction contained 5 bases not matched to a gene. The CDR3 DNA follows: TGTGCCAGCAGCGAGGGGGGACTAGCGGAGAACACCGGGGAGCTGTTTTTT. This gives the protein CASSEGGLAENTGELFF.

V and J are TRBV7-8 and TRBJ2-2, with TRBD1 matching 8 bases. Unmatched junction bases numbered 5, after V lost 5 bases and J lost 6 bases. The CDR3 contains 14 residues. Germline V gene sequence: CDR1 SGHVS, CDR2 FQNEAQ. In DNA form, the CDR3 reads TGTGCCAGCAGCCCAAACAGGGGGGCCGGGGAGCTGTTTTTT. Encoded protein: CASSPNRGAGELFF.

The rearrangement links TRBV25-1 to TRBJ2-3; 15 bases line up with TRBD2. Germline values: CDR1 MGHDK, CDR2 SYGVNS. V lost 6 bases to trimming and J lost 6 bases; unmatched junction nucleotides: 1. The CDR3 contains 14 residues. The CDR3, as DNA: TGTGCCAGCAGGGGGACTAGCGGGAGGGATACGCAGTATTTT. Residues: CASRGTSGRDTQYF. Full variable domain (remainder filled in from reference TRBV25-1 and TRBJ2-3): EADIYQTPRYLVIGTGKKITLECSQTMGHDKMYWYQQDPGMELHLIHYSYGVNSTEKGDLSSESTVSRIRTEHFPLTLESARPSHTSQYLCASRGTSGRDTQYFGPGTRLTVL.

The rearrangement links TRBV11-3 to TRBJ2-3; TRBD1 matches at 9 bases. Unmatched junction bases numbered 10, after V lost 5 bases and J lost 4 bases. Per germline, CDR1 SGHNT and CDR2 YENEEA. CDR3 length: 16 residues. Here the CDR3 reads CASSPLAGTGSDTQYF. CDR3 DNA sequence: TGTGCCAGCAGCCCATTAGCCGGGACAGGGTCAGATACGCAGTATTTT.

This chain joins TRBV7-2 and TRBJ2-1, with TRBD1 matching 8 bases. V lost 5 bases, J lost 1 base, and 4 bases stayed unmatched. CDR3 length: 15 residues. The germline CDR1 and CDR2 sequences are SGHTA and FQGNSA. CDR3 in amino acids: CASSRGQGSYNEQFF. CDR3 bases: TGTGCCAGCAGCCGCGGACAGGGTTCCTACAATGAGCAGTTCTTC.

The rearrangement uses TRBV3-1 (or the pseudogene TRBV3-2) and TRBJ1-1; TRBD1 is a possible D gene (5 bases). V shed 4 bases and J shed 4 bases, with 19 bases lying between them. The CDR3 extends over 16 amino acids. CDR1 is LGHDT, CDR2 YNNKEL, per germline (reference sequence). CDR3: CASSLRGGETGTEAFF. The DNA of the CDR3 is TGTGCCAGCAGCCTAAGGGGCGGGGAAACGGGCACTGAAGCTTTCTTT.

The J gene is TRBJ2-1, the V gene TRBV7-6; a weak D match, TRBD2 (7 bases). Trimming cost V 2 bases and J 7 bases, with 15 bases left between them. This CDR3 is built from 15 residues. Germline CDR1 and CDR2: SGHVS and FNYEAQ. Written as DNA, the CDR3 is TGTGCCAGCAGCTTAATGGGAGGGGGTTGGAATGAGCAGTTCTTC. Protein: CASSLMGGGWNEQFF.

The chain carries TRBV7-2 and TRBJ2-3; D is perhaps TRBD1 (6 bases). V lost 4 bases and J lost 2, with 16 bases in between. Germline assignment: CDR1 SGHTA and CDR2 FQGNSA. This CDR3 has 16 residues. CDR3: CASSSRSGEITDTQYF. The CDR3 DNA follows: TGTGCCAGCAGCTCTCGATCAGGGGAAATCACAGATACGCAGTATTTT.

The chain has TRBV14 and TRBJ2-1; D uncertain. The CDR3 covers 14 residues. The germline V and J ends were trimmed by 4 bases and 0 bases, with 7 bases remaining between them. Per the germline V gene, CDR1 is SGHDN and CDR2 is FVKESK. CDR3 loop: CASSPSVSYNEQFF. The CDR3 DNA is TGTGCCAGCAGCCCCAGCGTCTCCTACAATGAGCAGTTCTTC.

This chain uses TRBV19 with TRBJ1-2; 8 positions agree with TRBD1. J gave up 4 bases and V 5 bases, and 9 bases lay outside the gene matches. The germline gives CDR1 LNHDA, CDR2 SQIVND (reference sequence). This CDR3 spans 15 amino acids. CDR3 residues: CASSGLDRGFYGYTF. The CDR3 nucleotides are TGTGCCAGTAGTGGTTTAGACAGGGGTTTCTATGGCTACACCTTC.

This clone showed up just once. The chain has TRBV7-2 and TRBJ2-5, with 10 positions matching TRBD2. J gave up 10 bases and V 5 bases, and 10 bases lay outside the gene matches. Germline loops: CDR1 SGHTA, CDR2 FQGNSA. The CDR3 loop spans 14 amino acids. CDR3 bases: TGTGCCAGCAGCCCCGCGCTAGCGGGAGCTATCCAGTACTTC. It specifies CASSPALAGAIQYF. The whole variable domain, remainder taken from reference TRBV7-2 and TRBJ2-5, is GAGVSQSPSNKVTEKGKDVELRCDPISGHTALYWYRQSLGQGLEFLIYFQGNSAPDKSGLPSDRFSAERTGGSVSTLTIQRTQQEDSAVYLCASSPALAGAIQYFGPGTRLLVL.

J is TRBJ1-1 and V is TRBV19; the D gene is possibly TRBD1 (5 bases). Per germline, CDR1 LNHDA and CDR2 SQIVND (reference sequence). V was shortened by 5 bases and J by 4 bases, with 11 bases between the two germline ends. The CDR3 spans 13 residues. CDR3 sequence (DNA): TGTGCCAGTAGTGCCGGGGGTGGCACTGAAGCTTTCTTT. It yields the protein CASSAGGGTEAFF.

The V call is TRBV30, the J call TRBJ1-2; TRBD1 matches 8 bases. The CDR3 spans 12 residues. The germline V gene has CDR1 GTSNPN and CDR2 SVGIG (reference sequence). V shed 2 bases, J shed 6 bases, and the junction held 2 bases outside the gene matches. CDR3 bases: TGTGCCTGGAGTTTACAGGGGGATGGCTACACCTTC. Translating gives CAWSLQGDGYTF.

The V call is TRBV7-8, the J call TRBJ2-1; TRBD2 matches 14 bases. In germline, CDR1 is SGHVS, CDR2 FQNEAQ. J lost 15 bases, V lost 5 bases, and 12 bases had no gene match. This CDR3 is 15 amino acids long. The CDR3 nucleotides are TGTGCCAGCAGCCCCGAGGGACTAGCGGGAGACTCACGGTTCTTC. Translation gives CASSPEGLAGDSRFF.

The chain uses TRBV29-1 and TRBJ1-1, with D unclear. Trimming took off 4 bases at V and 1 base at J, with 7 bases between the two ends. CDR1 and CDR2 from the germline V gene are SQVTM and ANQGSEA. The CDR3 has 12 amino acids. CDR3 DNA sequence: TGCAGCGTTGTTGAGGGGAACACTGAAGCTTTCTTT. Protein: CSVVEGNTEAFF.

J is TRBJ1-1 and V is TRBV5-1; D not certain. There are 13 residues in the CDR3. V shed 2 bases and J shed 7 bases, with 12 bases lying between them. The V gene's germline CDR1 is SGHRS and CDR2 YFSETQ. CDR3: CASSFNEEGEAFF. CDR3 coding DNA: TGCGCCAGCAGCTTTAATGAGGAGGGTGAAGCTTTCTTT.

The J gene is TRBJ1-5, the V gene TRBV7-9; D is perhaps TRBD1 (6 bases). With 5 bases removed from V and 9 bases from J, the gap between germline ends came to 14 bases. The CDR3 sequence is 13 residues long. Germline CDR1 is SEHNR and CDR2 is FQNEAQ (reference sequence). The CDR3 reads CASSQGGERPQHF. In nucleotides, the CDR3 is TGTGCCAGCAGCCAAGGGGGGGAAAGGCCCCAGCATTTT.

CDR3 in amino acids: CASSQDGRSNQPQHF. The DNA of the CDR3 is TGTGCCAGCAGCCAAGATGGGAGGTCCAATCAGCCCCAGCATTTT. This chain uses TRBV4-2 with TRBJ1-5; no clear D gene. This CDR3 spans 15 amino acids. Germline CDR1 is LGHNA and CDR2 is YNFKEQ. V gave up 0 bases and J gave up 3 bases, with 9 bases separating them.

This clone has a single count. The chain joins TRBV3-1 (or the pseudogene TRBV3-2) to TRBJ2-7; perhaps TRBD2 as D (6 bases). Germline V gives CDR1 LGHDT, CDR2 YNNKEL (reference sequence). V gave up 4 bases and J gave up 0 bases, with 16 bases separating them. The CDR3 totals 16 residues. CDR3 region: CASSLFRDFRSYEQYF. Here the CDR3 DNA reads TGTGCCAGCAGCCTTTTCCGGGACTTCCGCTCCTACGAGCAGTACTTC.

The chain carries TRBV4-1 and TRBJ2-1; D possibly corresponds to TRBD2 (6 bases). The CDR3 runs to 16 residues. Germline assignment: CDR1 MGHRA and CDR2 YSYEKL. V shed 5 bases and J shed 8 bases, with 22 bases lying between them. This CDR3 reads CASSSYRDFSSDEQFF. In DNA form, the CDR3 reads TGCGCCAGCAGCAGCTACCGGGACTTTTCTTCTGATGAGCAGTTCTTC.

The chain joins TRBV7-2 to TRBJ1-5, with 7 positions matching TRBD1. From germline, CDR1 is SGHTA and CDR2 FQGNSA. The CDR3 runs 15 residues. J lost 1 base, V lost 5 bases, and 5 bases had no gene match. This CDR3 is CASSVDRVSNQPQHF. CDR3 nucleotide sequence: TGTGCCAGCAGCGTAGACAGGGTGAGCAATCAGCCCCAGCATTTT.

The chain combines TRBV29-1 with TRBJ1-4; 7 bases agree with TRBD1. CDR3 length: 13 residues. In germline, CDR1 is SQVTM, CDR2 ANQGSEA. V dropped 4 bases and J dropped 7; count of bases not matched to a gene: 6. This chain's CDR3 is CSVGRGTSEKLFF. CDR3 in DNA: TGCAGCGTTGGCAGGGGGACAAGTGAAAAACTGTTTTTT. The entire variable domain, with the rest obtained from reference TRBV29-1 and TRBJ1-4, is as follows: SAVISQKPSRDICQRGTSLTIQCQVDSQVTMMFWYRQQPGQSLTLIATANQGSEATYESGFVIDKFPISRPNLTFSTLTVSNMSPEDSSIYLCSVGRGTSEKLFFGSGTQLSVL.

The rearrangement links TRBV4-3 to TRBJ2-5, with TRBD1 matching over 7 bases. Germline V gene sequence: CDR1 LGHNA, CDR2 YSLEER. This CDR3 spans 16 amino acids. The J segment lost 4 bases and the V segment lost 4 bases, leaving 12 bases of the junction unmatched. The CDR3 sequence is CASSPQFRQGVETQYF. CDR3 bases: TGCGCCAGCAGCCCCCAATTCCGACAGGGTGTAGAGACCCAGTACTTC.